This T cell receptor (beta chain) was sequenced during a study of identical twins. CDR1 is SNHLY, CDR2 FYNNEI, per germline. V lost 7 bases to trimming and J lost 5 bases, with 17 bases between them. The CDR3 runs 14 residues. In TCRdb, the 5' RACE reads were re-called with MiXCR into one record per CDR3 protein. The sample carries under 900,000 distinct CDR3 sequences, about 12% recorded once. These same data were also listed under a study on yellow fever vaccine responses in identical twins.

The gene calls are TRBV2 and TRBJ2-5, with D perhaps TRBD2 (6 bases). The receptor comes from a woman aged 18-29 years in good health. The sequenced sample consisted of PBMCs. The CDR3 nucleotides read TGTGCCAGCATCACACGGGAGTTGGGGGAGACCCAGTACTTC. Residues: CASITRELGETQYF.